The 20 T cell receptor beta chains below were found in one sample sequenced in a study of OX40 agonist ivuxolimab in advanced cancers. Sequencing used immunoSEQ multiplex PCR; TCRdb keeps in-frame clones, though not all of them. Of about 89,000 clones listed, nearly 90% are singletons. Specimen: CD4+ or CD8+ T cells sorted from blood, collected in a trial of the OX40 agonist ivuxolimab. These receptors originate from an adult with an advanced solid tumor such as melanoma, head and neck, liver or kidney cancer.

As for this clone: The junction and the germline gene differ at one end; a read error may be behind it. The rearrangement links TRBV2 to TRBJ2-7; D not resolved. This CDR3 comprises 11 residues. Germline CDR1 is SNHLY and CDR2 is FYNNEI. The CDR3 sequence: CASREEYEQYF. CDR3 bases: TGTGCCAGCAGGGAAGAGTACGAGCAGTACTTC.

The gene calls are TRBV4-3 and TRBJ1-6; the match to TRBD1 covers 7 bases. This CDR3 comprises 13 residues. The V gene's germline CDR1 is LGHNA and CDR2 YSLEER. The trim removed 7 bases at V and 7 bases at J, leaving 4 bases unmatched. The CDR3: CASTLGQNSPLHF. DNA for the CDR3: TGCGCCAGCACCCTGGGACAGAATTCACCCCTCCACTTT.

The chain couples TRBV11-3 to TRBJ2-5, with TRBD2 identical over 8 bases. Germline loops: CDR1 SGHNT, CDR2 YENEEA. The CDR3 consists of 16 residues. The ends lost 5 bases at V and 1 base at J; junction bases unmatched: 9. The CDR3 region is CASSPGVRGAQETQYF. The DNA of the CDR3 is TGTGCCAGCAGCCCCGGGGTGCGGGGGGCCCAAGAGACCCAGTACTTC. Filled out from reference TRBV11-3 and TRBJ2-5, the complete variable domain reads EAGVVQSPRYKIIEKKQPVAFWCNPISGHNTLYWYLQNLGQGPELLIRYENEEAVDDSQLPKDRFSAERLKGVDSTLKIQPAELGDSAVYLCASSPGVRGAQETQYFGPGTRLLVL.

This chain links TRBV7-9 with TRBJ1-4; D is unclear. Between the trimmed V and J ends, which lost 5 bases and 5 bases, there was a span of 18 bases. This CDR3 contains 16 residues. Germline V lookup: CDR1 SEHNR, CDR2 FQNEAQ (reference sequence). CDR3 region: CASSPSAAGQNEKLFF. CDR3 DNA sequence: TGTGCCAGCAGCCCTTCCGCGGCTGGTCAGAATGAAAAACTGTTTTTT.

The J gene is TRBJ2-1, the V gene TRBV21-1; the table assigns TRBD1, which was not confirmed against the DNA. TRBV21-1 represents a pseudogene. The CDR3 runs 17 residues. The CDR3 loop reads CASSIGTTSSSYNEQFF. In nucleotides, the CDR3 is TGTGCCAGCAGCATTGGGACAACGTCGAGCTCCTACAATGAGCAGTTCTTC.

As concerns this clone: The germline gene is not matched at one end of the junction; a read error may be the cause. The chain carries TRBV5-1 and TRBJ2-7, with 8 bases lining up with TRBD1. The CDR3 sequence is 14 residues long. Germline values: CDR1 SGHRS, CDR2 YFSETQ. The CDR3 sequence: CASSYDQGAYGQYF. The CDR3 nucleotides are TGCGCCAGCAGCTATGACCAGGGGGCCTACGGGCAGTACTTC.

This chain joins TRBV6-1 and TRBJ1-2; D unclear. Germline V CDR1 and CDR2: MNHNS, SASEGT. The CDR3 has 13 residues. Trimming took off 3 bases at V and 1 base at J, with 6 bases between the two ends. CDR3 residues: CASSDTVNYGYTF. The CDR3 DNA reads as TGTGCCAGCAGTGATACAGTTAACTATGGCTACACCTTC.

CDR3 region: CASSIEGVMNTEAFF. The CDR3 DNA follows: TGTGCCAGTAGTATAGAGGGGGTGATGAACACTGAAGCTTTCTTT. V gene TRBV19 combines with J gene TRBJ1-1; a weak D match, TRBD1 (5 bases). This CDR3 spans 15 amino acids. V lost 0 bases, J lost 0 bases, and 8 bases lay in between. CDR1 and CDR2 from the germline V gene are LNHDA and SQIVND (reference sequence).

This clone has a single count. The chain links TRBV5-1 to TRBJ2-1; 15 positions match TRBD2. Germline-derived CDR1 and CDR2 are SGHRS and YFSETQ. The CDR3 is made up of 16 amino acids. Trimming cost V 4 bases and J 6 bases; bases outside gene matches: 5. CDR3 nucleotide sequence: TGCGCCAGCAGCCGATCGGGACTAGCGGGGGGCAATGAGCAGTTCTTC. Protein product: CASSRSGLAGGNEQFF.

The chain employs TRBV14 and TRBJ2-5, with TRBD2 as a possible D gene (5 bases). Trimming pared 1 base from V and 5 bases from J, leaving 14 bases between. Germline CDR1 and CDR2: SGHDN and FVKESK. CDR3 length: 15 residues. Here the CDR3 DNA reads TGTGCCAGCAGCCAAGTGAGTCGCCGGGGTGAGACCCAGTACTTC. This translates into CASSQVSRRGETQYF.

This rearrangement joins TRBV9 to TRBJ2-2; D may be TRBD1 (5 bases). The CDR3 spans 17 residues. V dropped 0 bases and J dropped 0 bases, with 12 bases sitting between them. Germline values: CDR1 SGDLS, CDR2 YYNGEE. This CDR3 reads CASSVGAGQTNTGELFF. DNA of the CDR3: TGTGCCAGCAGCGTAGGGGCAGGGCAAACGAACACCGGGGAGCTGTTTTTT.

This clone was observed once. This chain joins TRBV5-1 and TRBJ2-7, with 10 positions matching TRBD2. This CDR3 has 16 residues. V lost 0 bases and J lost 3; bases outside the gene matches: 6. The V gene's germline CDR1 is SGHRS and CDR2 YFSETQ. The CDR3 protein is CASSLALAGGNYEQYF. The DNA of the CDR3 is TGCGCCAGCAGCTTGGCTTTAGCGGGGGGAAACTACGAGCAGTACTTC.

The rearrangement joins TRBV5-1 to TRBJ1-1, with TRBD1 as a possible D gene (5 bases). Trimming stripped 4 bases from V and 5 bases from J, with 9 bases between. This CDR3 spans 12 amino acids. Germline CDR1 is SGHRS and CDR2 is YFSETQ. CDR3: CASSMAGTEAFF. Here the CDR3 DNA reads TGCGCCAGCAGCATGGCAGGGACTGAAGCTTTCTTT.

The chain employs TRBV19 and TRBJ1-5; perhaps TRBD1 as D (6 bases). This CDR3 spans 13 amino acids. In germline, CDR1 is LNHDA, CDR2 SQIVND (reference sequence). V dropped 1 base and J dropped 6 bases, with 7 bases sitting between them. For the CDR3, the DNA is TGTGCCAGTAGTATAGGGACAGCTCAGCCCCAGCATTTT. Amino acids: CASSIGTAQPQHF.

V is TRBV19 and J is TRBJ1-5; 7 nucleotides agree with TRBD1. The CDR3 covers 15 residues. Trimming took 5 bases from V and 2 from J; bases not matched to a gene: 6. CDR1 is LNHDA and CDR2 is SQIVND in the germline V gene (reference sequence). CDR3 DNA: TGTGCCAGTAGTTCCCAGGGGGGAGGCAATCAGCCCCAGCATTTT. Amino acids: CASSSQGGGNQPQHF.

In its sample, this clone was seen once. The chain links TRBV7-9 to TRBJ2-7, with D possibly being TRBD1 (5 bases). Germline values: CDR1 SEHNR, CDR2 FQNEAQ (reference sequence). The CDR3 runs to 15 residues. V dropped 2 bases and J dropped 5 bases, with 16 bases sitting between them. The CDR3 DNA reads as TGTGCCAGCAGCTTACCTCAGGGCCGCCGGGACGAGCAGTACTTC. This codes for CASSLPQGRRDEQYF.

This clone has more than one count but fewer than ten. The CDR3 sequence: CASSLGDTGNYGYTF. The CDR3 DNA follows: TGTGCCAGCAGTTTAGGGGACACAGGGAACTATGGCTACACCTTC. This chain joins TRBV28 and TRBJ1-2, with a tentative D call TRBD1 (6 bases). V was shortened by 2 bases and J by 2 bases, with 12 bases between the two germline ends. This CDR3 spans 15 amino acids. Per the germline V gene, CDR1 is MDHEN and CDR2 is SYDVKM.

The chain recombines TRBV7-9 with TRBJ2-1, with 10 bases fitting TRBD1. The germline CDR1 and CDR2 sequences are SEHNR and FQNEAQ (reference sequence). V was clipped by 6 bases and J by 5 bases; unmatched bases: 7. The CDR3 length is 15 residues. The CDR3 region has the DNA TGTGCCAGCAGTTACCGGGACAGGGGTGACAATGAGCAGTTCTTC. The encoded protein is CASSYRDRGDNEQFF.

Here the CDR3 reads CASSLFGPNSPLHF. In DNA, the CDR3 is TGTGCCAGCAGCTTATTTGGCCCTAATTCACCCCTCCACTTT. The rearrangement uses TRBV7-2 and TRBJ1-6; no definite D call. This CDR3 contains 14 residues. Germline CDR1 SGHTA, CDR2 FQGNSA. The V gene lost 2 bases and the J gene lost 6 bases, with 8 bases spanning the gap.

V usage is TRBV27 and J usage is TRBJ1-2, with D tentatively TRBD1 (5 bases). V lost 4 bases and J 8 bases, leaving 14 bases between the germline ends. The CDR3 sequence is 13 residues long. From germline, CDR1 is MNHEY and CDR2 SMNVEV (reference sequence). The CDR3 DNA is TGTGCCAGCAGTTCGCCGGGGCAGGGAGGCTACACCTTC. This gives the protein CASSSPGQGGYTF.